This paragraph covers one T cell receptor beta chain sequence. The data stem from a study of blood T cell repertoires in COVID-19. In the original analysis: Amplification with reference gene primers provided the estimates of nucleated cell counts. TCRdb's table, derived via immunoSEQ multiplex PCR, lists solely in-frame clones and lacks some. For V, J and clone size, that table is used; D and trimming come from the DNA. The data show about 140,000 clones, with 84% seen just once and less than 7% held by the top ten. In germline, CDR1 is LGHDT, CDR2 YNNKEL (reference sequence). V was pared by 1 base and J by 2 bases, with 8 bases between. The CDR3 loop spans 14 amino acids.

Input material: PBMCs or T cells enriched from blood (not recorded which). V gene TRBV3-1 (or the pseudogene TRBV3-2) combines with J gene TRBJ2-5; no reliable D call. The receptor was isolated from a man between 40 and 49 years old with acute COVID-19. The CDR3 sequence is CASSQVHYQETQYF. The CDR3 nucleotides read TGTGCCAGCAGCCAAGTTCACTATCAAGAGACCCAGTACTTC.